Following are 11 T cell receptor delta chains from one sample sequenced in a study of γδ T cells in repeated Plasmodium falciparum infection. TCRdb redid the clone calls on the multiplex PCR reads with CATT. The sample comprises around 49,000 delta-chain clones, 1.5% to 2% of which are singletons, and about 24% rests with the top ten. Bulk repertoires came from Vgamma9/Vdelta2+ or Vdelta2-negative gammadelta T cells flow-sorted from PBMC. Sample: gamma-delta T cells from blood. All receptors come from a pool of human donors (malaria-infected and uninfected, not separated).

This clone turned up a few times. DNA of the CDR3: TGTGCTCTTGGGGAACTAGTGCCCACGAACTGGGGGATTTTTCGACCCGATAAACTCATCTTT. This gives the protein CALGELVPTNWGIFRPDKLIF. V is TRDV1 and J is TRDJ1, with 10 bases matching TRDD3. Assignment of the J gene here rests on matching the DNA to germline, because TCRdb gives none. The CDR3 spans 21 residues. CDR1 is TSWWSYY and CDR2 is QGS in the germline V gene. The V and J ends lost 0 bases and 3 bases, in that order; junction bases with no gene match: 19.

Points on this clone: The protein TCRdb lists belongs to a much larger clone and differs from this DNA's translation at residue 8, which points to a read error; the protein shown is made from the DNA. The V call is TRDV3, the J call TRDJ1, with 7 bases lining up with TRDD3. This CDR3 has 15 residues. The V segment lost 2 bases and the J segment 0 bases; nucleotides outside the gene matches: 9. Germline V lookup: CDR1 TVYSNPD, CDR2 GDNSRS (reference sequence). The CDR3 bases are TGTGCCTTTCAAGGCTGGGGGGGGTACACCGATAAACTCATCTTT. This translates into CAFQGWGGYTDKLIF.

This clone was detected only a few times. The TCRdb protein comes from a much larger clone and disagrees with this DNA's translation at residue 15, likely due to a read error; the protein given here is derived from the DNA. The J gene is TRDJ1, the V gene TRDV1, with 11 bases lining up with TRDD3. The J segment lost 3 bases and the V segment lost 0 bases, leaving 15 bases of the junction unmatched. Germline V gene data show CDR1 as TSWWSYY and CDR2 as QGS. CDR3 size: 20 residues. The DNA for the CDR3 is TGTGCTCTTGGGGAACTTTCCTTTTACTGGGGGATATGGTACGCCGATAAACTCATCTTT. Its translation is CALGELSFYWGIWYADKLIF.

This clone has more than one count but fewer than ten. The amino acid sequence in TCRdb belongs to a much larger clone and departs from this DNA's translation at residue 17, likely a sequencing read error; the sequence shown is translated from the DNA. The CDR3 bases are TGTGCCTGTGAACCTATGGGGATAGAAAGGGTTCCAAGGGTGGCCGATACACTCATCTTT. Translation gives CACEPMGIERVPRVADTLIF. V and J are TRDV2 and TRDJ1; TRDD3 aligns across 7 bases. The J gene, absent from TCRdb, was called here by matching the DNA to germline. This CDR3 is built from 20 residues. From germline, CDR1 is GEAIGNYY and CDR2 EKD.

This clone was seen repeatedly, ten times or more. This chain joins TRDV1 and TRDJ1; 9 bases align to TRDD3. Germline V CDR1 and CDR2: TSWWSYY, QGS. CDR3 size: 30 residues. After removal of 3 bases from V and 0 bases from J, the junction contained 47 bases not matched to a gene. CDR3: CALGEGSFGNWGRNFLRLGEVPEDTDKLIF. CDR3 DNA sequence: TGTGCTCTTGGGGAGGGGTCTTTTGGCAACTGGGGGAGAAATTTCCTACGATTGGGGGAAGTCCCAGAAGACACCGATAAACTCATCTTT.

This clone appeared a few times. This DNA's translation differs at residue 3 from TCRdb's protein, which comes from a much larger clone; a read error is likely, and the protein shown is translated from the DNA. This rearrangement joins TRDV1 to TRDJ1, with 7 bases matching TRDD3. No J segment appears in TCRdb, so it was assigned here by matching the sequence to germline. There are 14 residues in the CDR3. Germline CDR1 and CDR2: TSWWSYY and QGS. CDR3: CAPGGFPFSGKLIF. CDR3 in DNA: TGTGCTCCTGGGGGGTTTCCCTTTAGCGGTAAACTCATCTTT.

This clone was observed at least ten times. Given a far larger clone just one base away, this is likely a sequencing read error. This sample also contains other DNA sequences that code for the same CDR3. The rearrangement joins TRDV2 to TRDJ1; 9 bases line up with TRDD3. Germline loops: CDR1 GEAIGNYY, CDR2 EKD. There are 19 residues in the CDR3. The CDR3 coding sequence is TGTGCCTGCGACACCTTCCCGGCTCTGGGGGATCCTTTCACCGATAAACTCATCTTT. Translated, it gives CACDTFPALGDPFTDKLIF.

This clone showed up just a few times. For this DNA, TCRdb reports the protein of a much larger clone, which diverges at residue 16, most likely from a read error; the protein presented here is translated directly from the DNA. The chain uses TRDV1 and TRDJ1; 8 bases are a match to TRDD3. TCRdb carries no J gene annotation; the J gene was assigned here by matching the DNA with germline. CDR3 length equals 23 residues. V shed 6 bases and J 4 bases; nucleotides not matched to a gene: 34. The germline V gene has CDR1 TSWWSYY and CDR2 QGS. CDR3 protein: CALGLRGLPTTPYWGVGHDKLIF. Written as DNA, the CDR3 is TGTGCTCTTGGCCTCCGAGGACTTCCCACAACGCCGTACTGGGGGGTAGGACACGATAAACTCATCTTT.

Many counts were recorded for this clone. The TCRdb protein, from a much larger clone, departs from this DNA's translation at residue 11, likely by read error; the protein shown derives from the DNA. This chain connects TRDV2 to TRDJ1, with 11 bases lining up with TRDD3. The J gene comes from matching the DNA to germline here; TCRdb lacks it. The CDR3 runs 20 residues. Germline CDR1 is GEAIGNYY and CDR2 is EKD. J was trimmed by 0 bases and V by 0 bases; bases with no gene match: 14. The CDR3 DNA sequence: TGTGCCTGTGACACCCTCCAACTGGGGGATATGGATTCGTACACCGATAAACTCATCTTT. This codes for CACDTLQLGDMDSYTDKLIF.

This clone has more than one count but fewer than ten. A far bigger clonotype differs at one base, so this is likely a read error. In the same sample, other DNA sequences code for this CDR3. No J gene was assigned, while the V gene was called as TRDV1; the table names TRDD3, a call not compared with the DNA. The CDR3 runs 25 residues. CDR1 and CDR2 (germline): TSWWSYY, QGS. The DNA of the CDR3 is TGTGCTCTTGGGGAACTAAAGAGGCTCCTCTCCCCACCGTACTGGGGGGCCCCCTACACCGATAAACTCATCTTC. Its protein product is CALGELKRLLSPPYWGAPYTDKLIF.

This clone occurred many times. This likely traces to a read error, being one base from a far larger clone. The sample has other DNA sequences that encode this CDR3 too. The rearrangement uses TRDV1 and TRDJ1; no firm D call. TCRdb carries no J gene annotation; the J gene was assigned here by matching the DNA with germline. The CDR3 consists of 14 residues. Trimming shortened V by 4 bases and J by 5 bases, and 14 bases separated the two germline ends. The germline V gene has CDR1 TSWWSYY and CDR2 QGS. The CDR3 protein is CALGVPNVPDKLIF. DNA for the CDR3: TGTGCTCTTGGGGTCCCAAACGTGCCGGATAAACTCATCTTT.